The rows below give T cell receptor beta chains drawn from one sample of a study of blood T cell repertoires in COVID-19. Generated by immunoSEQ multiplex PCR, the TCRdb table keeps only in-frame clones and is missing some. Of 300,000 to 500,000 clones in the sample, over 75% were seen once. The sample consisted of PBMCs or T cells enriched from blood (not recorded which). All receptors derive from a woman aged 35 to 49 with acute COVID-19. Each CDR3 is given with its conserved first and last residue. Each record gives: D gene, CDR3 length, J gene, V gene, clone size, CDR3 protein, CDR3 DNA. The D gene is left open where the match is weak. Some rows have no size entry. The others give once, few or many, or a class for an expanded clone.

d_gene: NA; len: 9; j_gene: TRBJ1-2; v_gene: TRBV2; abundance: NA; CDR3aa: CAKQGSYTF; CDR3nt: TGTGCCAAACAGGGTAGCTACACCTTC
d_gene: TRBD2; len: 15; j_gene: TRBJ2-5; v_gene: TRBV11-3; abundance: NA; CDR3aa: CASSLGLAGVETQYF; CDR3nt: TGTGCCAGCAGCTTAGGACTAGCGGGGGTAGAGACCCAGTACTTC
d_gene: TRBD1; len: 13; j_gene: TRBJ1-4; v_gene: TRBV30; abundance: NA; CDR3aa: CAWGQGTNEKLFF; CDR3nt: TGTGCCTGGGGACAGGGAACTAATGAAAAACTGTTTTTT
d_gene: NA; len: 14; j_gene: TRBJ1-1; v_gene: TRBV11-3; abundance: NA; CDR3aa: CASSSGHENTEAFF; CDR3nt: TGTGCCAGCAGCTCGGGACACGAGAACACTGAAGCTTTCTTT
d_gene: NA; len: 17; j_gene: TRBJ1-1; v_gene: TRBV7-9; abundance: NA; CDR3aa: CASSSPILGGDDTEAFF; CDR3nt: TGTGCCAGCAGCTCACCCATCCTTGGCGGCGACGACACTGAAGCTTTCTTT
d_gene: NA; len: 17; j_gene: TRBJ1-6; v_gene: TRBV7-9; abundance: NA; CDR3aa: CASSLGVGAYYNSPLHF; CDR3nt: TGTGCCAGCAGCTTAGGGGTGGGGGCCTACTATAATTCACCCCTCCACTTT
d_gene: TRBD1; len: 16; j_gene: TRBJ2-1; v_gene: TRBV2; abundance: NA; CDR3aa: CASSEGTGGGRNEQFF; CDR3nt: TGTGCCAGCAGTGAAGGGACAGGGGGCGGTCGCAATGAGCAGTTCTTC
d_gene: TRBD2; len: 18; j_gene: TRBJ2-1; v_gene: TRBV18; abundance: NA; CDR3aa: CASSPPRLAGGAYNEQFF; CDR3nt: TGTGCCAGCTCACCACCGCGACTAGCGGGGGGGGCCTACAATGAGCAGTTCTTC
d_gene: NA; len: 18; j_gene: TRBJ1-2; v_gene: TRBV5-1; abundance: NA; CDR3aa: CASSLVLLRVSLNYGYTF; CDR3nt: TGCGCCAGCAGCTTGGTCCTACTAAGAGTCTCCCTTAACTATGGCTACACCTTC
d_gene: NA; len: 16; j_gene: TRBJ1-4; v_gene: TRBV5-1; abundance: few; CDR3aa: CASRPGDLATNEKLFF; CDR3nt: TGCGCCAGCCGACCAGGGGACCTTGCAACTAATGAAAAACTGTTTTTT
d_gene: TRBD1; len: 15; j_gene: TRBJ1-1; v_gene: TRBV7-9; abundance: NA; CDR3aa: CASSSGQGTVTEAFF; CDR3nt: TGTGCCAGCAGCTCGGGACAGGGGACGGTCACTGAAGCTTTCTTT
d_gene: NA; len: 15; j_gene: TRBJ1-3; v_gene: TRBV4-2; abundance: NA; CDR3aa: CASSQEGSSGNTIYF; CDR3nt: TGTGCCAGCAGCCAGGAGGGATCCTCTGGAAACACCATATATTTT
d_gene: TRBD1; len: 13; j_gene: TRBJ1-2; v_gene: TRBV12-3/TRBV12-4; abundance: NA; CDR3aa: CASSFLDRGGYTF; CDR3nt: TGTGCCAGCAGTTTTCTTGACAGGGGCGGCTACACCTTC
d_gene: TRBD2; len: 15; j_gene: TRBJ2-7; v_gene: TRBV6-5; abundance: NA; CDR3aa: CASSRLAGGSYEQYF; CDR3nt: TGTGCCAGCAGTAGACTAGCGGGAGGATCTTACGAGCAGTACTTC
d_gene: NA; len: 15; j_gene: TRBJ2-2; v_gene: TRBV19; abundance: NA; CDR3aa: CASSMVRENTGELFF; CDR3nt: TGTGCCAGTAGTATGGTCAGGGAGAACACCGGGGAGCTGTTTTTT
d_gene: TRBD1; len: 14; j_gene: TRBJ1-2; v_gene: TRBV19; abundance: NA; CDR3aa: CASSSSTGVGGYTF; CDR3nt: TGTGCCAGTAGTTCCTCAACAGGGGTCGGAGGCTACACCTTC
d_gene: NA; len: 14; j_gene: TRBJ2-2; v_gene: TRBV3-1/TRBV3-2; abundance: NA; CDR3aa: CASSLTGNTGELFF; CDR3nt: TGTGCCAGCAGCCTGACAGGGAACACCGGGGAGCTGTTTTTT
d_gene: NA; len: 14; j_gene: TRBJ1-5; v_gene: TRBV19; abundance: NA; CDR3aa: CASSISSANQPQHF; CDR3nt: TGTGCCAGTAGTATATCCAGTGCAAATCAGCCCCAGCATTTT
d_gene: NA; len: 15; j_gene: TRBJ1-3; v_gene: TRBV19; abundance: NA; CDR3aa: CASSIVTPSGNTIYF; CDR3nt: TGTGCCAGTAGTATTGTTACTCCTTCTGGAAACACCATATATTTT
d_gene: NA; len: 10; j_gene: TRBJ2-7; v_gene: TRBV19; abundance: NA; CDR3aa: CASSIGGQYF; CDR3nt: TGTGCCAGTAGTATTGGGGGCCAGTACTTC
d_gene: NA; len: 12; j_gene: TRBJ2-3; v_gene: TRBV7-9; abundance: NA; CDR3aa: CASSLQGNTQYF; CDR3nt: TGTGCCAGCAGCTTACAGGGGAATACGCAGTATTTT
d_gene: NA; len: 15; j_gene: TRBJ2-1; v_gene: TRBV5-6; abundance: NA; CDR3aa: CASSLAPRAYNEQFF; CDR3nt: TGTGCCAGCAGCTTGGCCCCACGGGCCTACAATGAGCAGTTCTTC
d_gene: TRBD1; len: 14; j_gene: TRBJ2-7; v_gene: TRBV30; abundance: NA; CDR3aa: CAWSPDRGSYEQYF; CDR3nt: TGTGCCTGGAGTCCGGACAGGGGCTCCTACGAGCAGTACTTC
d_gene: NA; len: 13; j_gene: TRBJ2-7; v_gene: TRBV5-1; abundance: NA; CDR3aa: CASSAQGDYEQYF; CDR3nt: TGCGCCAGCAGCGCGCAGGGTGACTACGAGCAGTACTTC
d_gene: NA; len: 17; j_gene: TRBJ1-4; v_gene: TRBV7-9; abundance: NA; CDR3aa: CASSPRGAMTTNEKLFF; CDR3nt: TGTGCCAGCAGCCCCCGGGGGGCTATGACAACTAATGAAAAACTGTTTTTT
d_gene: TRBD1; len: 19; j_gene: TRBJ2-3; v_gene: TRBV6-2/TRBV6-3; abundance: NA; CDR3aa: CASSYPENKTGFWFGTQYF; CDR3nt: TGTGCCAGCAGTTACCCCGAAAACAAGACAGGGTTTTGGTTCGGTACGCAGTATTTT
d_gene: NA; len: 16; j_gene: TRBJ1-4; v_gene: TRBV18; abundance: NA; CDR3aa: CASSPKSRGVYEKLFF; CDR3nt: TGTGCCAGCTCACCAAAGTCCAGGGGAGTTTATGAAAAACTGTTTTTT
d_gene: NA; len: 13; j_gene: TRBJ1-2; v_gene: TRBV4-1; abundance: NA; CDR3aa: CASSQRGVYGYTF; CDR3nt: TGCGCCAGCAGCCAACGGGGGGTTTATGGCTACACCTTC
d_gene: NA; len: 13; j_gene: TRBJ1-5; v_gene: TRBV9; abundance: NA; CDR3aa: CASSAGYNQPQHF; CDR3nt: TGTGCCAGCAGCGCAGGGTATAATCAGCCCCAGCATTTT
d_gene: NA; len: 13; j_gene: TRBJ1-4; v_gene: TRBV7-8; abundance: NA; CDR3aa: CASGPGTNEKLFF; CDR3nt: TGTGCCAGCGGCCCCGGGACTAATGAAAAACTGTTTTTT
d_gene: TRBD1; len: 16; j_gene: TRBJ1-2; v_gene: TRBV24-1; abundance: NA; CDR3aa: CATSEGQGAVDYGYTF; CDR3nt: TGTGCCACCAGTGAGGGACAGGGGGCCGTAGACTATGGCTACACCTTC
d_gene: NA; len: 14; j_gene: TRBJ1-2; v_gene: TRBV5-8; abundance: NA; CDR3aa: CASSLVRGGYGYTF; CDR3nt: TGTGCCAGCAGCTTGGTTCGGGGTGGCTATGGCTACACCTTC
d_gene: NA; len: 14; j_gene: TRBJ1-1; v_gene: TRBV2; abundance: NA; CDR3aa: CASSLERGNTEAFF; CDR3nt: TGTGCCAGCAGCCTGGAAAGGGGAAACACTGAAGCTTTCTTT
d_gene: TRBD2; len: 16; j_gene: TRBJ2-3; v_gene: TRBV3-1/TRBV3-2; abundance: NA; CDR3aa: CASSQAGGAPTDTQYF; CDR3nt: TGTGCCAGCAGCCAAGCGGGGGGGGCCCCCACAGATACGCAGTATTTT
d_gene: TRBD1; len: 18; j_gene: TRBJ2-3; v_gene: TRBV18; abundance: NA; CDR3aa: CASSPGQGARSVGDTQYF; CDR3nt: TGTGCCAGCTCACCGGGACAGGGGGCGCGAAGTGTCGGAGATACGCAGTATTTT
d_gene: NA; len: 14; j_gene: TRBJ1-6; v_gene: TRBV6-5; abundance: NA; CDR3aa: CASSYRPGFSPLHF; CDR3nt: TGTGCCAGCAGTTACCGACCGGGTTTTTCACCCCTCCACTTT
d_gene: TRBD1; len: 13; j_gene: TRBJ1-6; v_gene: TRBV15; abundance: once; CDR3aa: CATSRTGNSPLHF; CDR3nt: TGTGCCACCAGCAGGACAGGGAATTCACCCCTCCACTTT
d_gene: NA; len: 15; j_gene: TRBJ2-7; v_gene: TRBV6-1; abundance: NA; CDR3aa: CASSETIGTQYEQYF; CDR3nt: TGTGCCAGCAGTGAAACGATTGGGACACAATACGAGCAGTACTTC
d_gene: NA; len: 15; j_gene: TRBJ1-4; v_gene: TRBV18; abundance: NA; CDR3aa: CASSPSTATNEKLFF; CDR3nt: TGTGCCAGCTCACCCTCCACTGCAACTAATGAAAAACTGTTTTTT
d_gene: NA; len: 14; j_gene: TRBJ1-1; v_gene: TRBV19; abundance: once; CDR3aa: CASSIGQPNTEAFF; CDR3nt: TGTGCCAGTAGTATAGGACAGCCGAACACTGAAGCTTTCTTT
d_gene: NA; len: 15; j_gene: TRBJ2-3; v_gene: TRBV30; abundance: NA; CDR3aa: CAWSVLRDSTDTQYF; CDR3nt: TGTGCCTGGAGTGTACTCAGGGATAGCACAGATACGCAGTATTTT
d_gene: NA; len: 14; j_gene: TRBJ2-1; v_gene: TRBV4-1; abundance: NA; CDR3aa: CASSQVPSTGEQFF; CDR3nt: TGCGCCAGCAGCCAAGTCCCTAGTACGGGTGAGCAGTTCTTC
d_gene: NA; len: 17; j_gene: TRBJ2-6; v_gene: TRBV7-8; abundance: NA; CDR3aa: CASSFNRVLGGANVLTF; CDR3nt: TGTGCCAGCAGCTTTAACAGGGTGCTAGGTGGGGCCAACGTCCTGACTTTC
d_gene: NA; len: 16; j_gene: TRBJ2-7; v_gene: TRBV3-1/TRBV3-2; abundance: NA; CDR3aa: CASSQLSSRSPYEQYF; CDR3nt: TGTGCCAGCAGCCAACTGAGTAGCCGCTCCCCCTACGAGCAGTACTTC
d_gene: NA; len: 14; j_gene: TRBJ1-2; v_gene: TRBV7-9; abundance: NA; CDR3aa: CASSLLLGGGGYTF; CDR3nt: TGTGCCAGCAGCTTACTCTTGGGGGGAGGTGGCTACACCTTC
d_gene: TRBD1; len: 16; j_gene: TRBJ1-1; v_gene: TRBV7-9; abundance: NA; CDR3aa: CASSSQGGAKNTEAFF; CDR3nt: TGTGCCAGCAGCTCGCAGGGGGGAGCTAAGAACACTGAAGCTTTCTTT
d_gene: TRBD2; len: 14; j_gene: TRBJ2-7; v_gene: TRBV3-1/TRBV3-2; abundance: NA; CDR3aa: CASSRGAGDYEQYF; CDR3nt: TGTGCCAGCAGCCGTGGGGCGGGGGACTACGAGCAGTACTTC
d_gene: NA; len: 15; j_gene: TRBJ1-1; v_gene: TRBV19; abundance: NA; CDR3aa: CASSIVGAVNTEAFF; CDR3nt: TGTGCCAGTAGTATAGTGGGGGCAGTGAACACTGAAGCTTTCTTT
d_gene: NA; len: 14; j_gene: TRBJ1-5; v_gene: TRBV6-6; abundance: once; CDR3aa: CASSYGGGEEPQHF; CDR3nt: TGTGCCAGCAGTTACGGGGGGGGCGAGGAACCCCAGCATTTT